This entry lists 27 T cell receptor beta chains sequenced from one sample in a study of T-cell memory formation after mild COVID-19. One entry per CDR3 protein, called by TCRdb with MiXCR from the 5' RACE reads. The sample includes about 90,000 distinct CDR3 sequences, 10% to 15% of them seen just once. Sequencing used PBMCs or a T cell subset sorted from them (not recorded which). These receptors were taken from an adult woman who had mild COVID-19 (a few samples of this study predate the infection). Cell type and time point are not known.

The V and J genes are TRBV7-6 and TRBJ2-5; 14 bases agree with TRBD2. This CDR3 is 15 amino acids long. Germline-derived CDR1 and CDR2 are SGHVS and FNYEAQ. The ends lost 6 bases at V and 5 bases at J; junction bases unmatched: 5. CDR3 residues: CASSPRLAGGETQYF. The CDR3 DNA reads TGTGCCAGCAGTCCTCGACTAGCGGGAGGGGAGACCCAGTACTTC.

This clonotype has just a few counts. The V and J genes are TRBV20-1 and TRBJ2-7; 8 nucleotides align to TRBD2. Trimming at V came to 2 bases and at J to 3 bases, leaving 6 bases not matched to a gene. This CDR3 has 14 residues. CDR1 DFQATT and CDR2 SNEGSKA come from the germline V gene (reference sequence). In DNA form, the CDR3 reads TGCAGTGCTAGAACCACTAGCGGAATCTACGAGCAGTACTTC. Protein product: CSARTTSGIYEQYF.

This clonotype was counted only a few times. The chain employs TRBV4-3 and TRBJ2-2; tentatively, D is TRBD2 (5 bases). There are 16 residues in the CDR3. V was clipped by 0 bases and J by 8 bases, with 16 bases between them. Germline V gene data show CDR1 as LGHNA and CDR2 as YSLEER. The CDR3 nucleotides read TGCGCCAGCAGCCAAGATAGCGACTTGCTTTCAGGGGAGCTGTTTTTT. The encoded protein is CASSQDSDLLSGELFF.

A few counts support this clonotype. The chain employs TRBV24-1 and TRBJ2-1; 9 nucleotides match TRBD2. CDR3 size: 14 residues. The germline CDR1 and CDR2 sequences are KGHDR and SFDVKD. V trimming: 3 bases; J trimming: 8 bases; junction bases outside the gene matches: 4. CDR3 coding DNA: TGTGCCACCAGTGATCTAGCGGGAAGCGATGAGCAGTTCTTC. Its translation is CATSDLAGSDEQFF.

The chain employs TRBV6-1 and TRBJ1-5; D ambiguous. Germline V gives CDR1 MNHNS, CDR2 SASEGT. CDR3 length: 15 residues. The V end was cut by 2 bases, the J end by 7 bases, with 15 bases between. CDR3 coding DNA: TGTGCCAGCAGTGAAAATGGGTTGTCGAGGCAGCCCCAGCATTTT. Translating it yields CASSENGLSRQPQHF.

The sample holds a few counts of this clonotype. The CDR3 DNA reads as TGTGCCAGCGGTGGACAGGGGAACTATGGCTACACCTTC. Translating it yields CASGGQGNYGYTF. V and J are TRBV6-5 and TRBJ1-2; the match to TRBD1 covers 9 bases. The CDR3 length is 13 residues. The germline gives CDR1 MNHEY, CDR2 SVGAGI. V lost 8 bases, J lost 2 bases, and 3 bases stayed unmatched.

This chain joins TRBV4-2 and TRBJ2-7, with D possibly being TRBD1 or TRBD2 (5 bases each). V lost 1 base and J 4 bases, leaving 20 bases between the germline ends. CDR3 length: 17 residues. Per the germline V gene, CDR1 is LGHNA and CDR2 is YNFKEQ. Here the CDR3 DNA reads TGTGCCAGCAGCCAAGTCCGGACCGGGACCGGAGGTTACGAGCAGTACTTC. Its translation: CASSQVRTGTGGYEQYF.

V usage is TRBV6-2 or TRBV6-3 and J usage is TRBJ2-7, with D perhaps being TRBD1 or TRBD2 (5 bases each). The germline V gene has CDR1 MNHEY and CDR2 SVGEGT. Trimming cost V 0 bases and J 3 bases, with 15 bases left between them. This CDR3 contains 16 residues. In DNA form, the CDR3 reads TGTGCCAGCAGTTACTCCAGGGAGCGGTTCTTCTACGAGCAGTACTTC. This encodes CASSYSRERFFYEQYF.

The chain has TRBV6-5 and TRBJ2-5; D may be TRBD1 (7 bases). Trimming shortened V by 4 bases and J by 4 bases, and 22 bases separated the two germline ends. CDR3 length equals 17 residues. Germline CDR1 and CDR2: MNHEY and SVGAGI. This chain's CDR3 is CASSFLGGQTIRETQYF. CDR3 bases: TGTGCCAGCAGTTTCCTCGGGGGACAGACAATCCGAGAGACCCAGTACTTC.

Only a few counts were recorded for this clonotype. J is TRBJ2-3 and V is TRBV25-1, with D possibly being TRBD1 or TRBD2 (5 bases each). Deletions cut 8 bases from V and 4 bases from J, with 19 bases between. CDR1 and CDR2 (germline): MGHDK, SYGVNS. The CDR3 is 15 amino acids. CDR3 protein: CASLEGGGYADTQYF. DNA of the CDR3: TGTGCCAGCCTCGAGGGTGGGGGATATGCAGATACGCAGTATTTT.

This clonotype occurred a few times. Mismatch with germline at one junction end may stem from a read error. CDR3 sequence (DNA): TGTGCTAGCAGCTCGGGACTAGCGGGAAGGTACGAGCAGTACTTC. Its translation is CASSSGLAGRYEQYF. The chain combines TRBV7-7 with TRBJ2-7, with 13 nucleotides matching TRBD2. The CDR3 covers 15 residues. The germline V gene encodes CDR1 SSHAT and CDR2 FNYEAQ (reference sequence). Based on the CDR3 plus reference TRBV7-7 and TRBJ2-7, the full variable domain is GAGVSQSPRYKVTKRGQDVTLRCDPISSHATLYWYQQALGQGPEFLTYFNYEAQPDKSGLPSDRFSAERPEGSISTLTIQRTEQRDSAMYRCASSSGLAGRYEQYFGPGTRLTVT.

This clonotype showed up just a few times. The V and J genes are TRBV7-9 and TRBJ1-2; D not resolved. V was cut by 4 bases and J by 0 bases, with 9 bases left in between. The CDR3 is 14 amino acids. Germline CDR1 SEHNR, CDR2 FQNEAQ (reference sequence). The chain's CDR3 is CASSSPTPNYGYTF. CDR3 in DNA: TGTGCCAGCAGCTCGCCCACACCTAACTATGGCTACACCTTC.

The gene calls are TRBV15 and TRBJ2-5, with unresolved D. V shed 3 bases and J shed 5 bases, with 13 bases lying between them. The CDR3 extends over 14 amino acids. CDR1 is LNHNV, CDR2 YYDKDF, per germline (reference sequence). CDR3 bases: TGTGCCACCAGCAGCCTAGTCTTACGGGAGACCCAGTACTTC. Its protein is CATSSLVLRETQYF.

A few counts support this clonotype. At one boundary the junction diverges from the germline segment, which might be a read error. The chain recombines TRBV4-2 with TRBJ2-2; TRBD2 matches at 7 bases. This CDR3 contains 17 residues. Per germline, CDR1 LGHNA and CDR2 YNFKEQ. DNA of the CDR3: TGTGCCAGCAGCTCCGATTTGCGGGGGTGGAACGCCGGGGAGCTGTTTTTT. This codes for CASSSDLRGWNAGELFF.

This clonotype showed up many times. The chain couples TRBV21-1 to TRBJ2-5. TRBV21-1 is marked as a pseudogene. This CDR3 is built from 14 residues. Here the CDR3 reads CASSKGSSQETQYF. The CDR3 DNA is TGTGCCAGCAGCAAAGGTAGCAGCCAAGAGACCCAGTACTTC.

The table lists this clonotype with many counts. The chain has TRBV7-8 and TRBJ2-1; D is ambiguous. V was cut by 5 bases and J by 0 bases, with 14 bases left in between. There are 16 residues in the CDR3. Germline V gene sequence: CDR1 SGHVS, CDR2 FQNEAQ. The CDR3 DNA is TGTGCCAGCAGCCCCCCTAGTGGATCCTCCTACAATGAGCAGTTCTTC. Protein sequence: CASSPPSGSSYNEQFF.

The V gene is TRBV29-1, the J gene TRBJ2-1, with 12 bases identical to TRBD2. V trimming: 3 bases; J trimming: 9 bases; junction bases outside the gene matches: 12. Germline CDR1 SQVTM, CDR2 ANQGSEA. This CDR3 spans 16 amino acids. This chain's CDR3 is CSVEGLAGSIVGEQFF. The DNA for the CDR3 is TGCAGCGTTGAGGGACTAGCGGGTTCGATCGTCGGTGAGCAGTTCTTC.

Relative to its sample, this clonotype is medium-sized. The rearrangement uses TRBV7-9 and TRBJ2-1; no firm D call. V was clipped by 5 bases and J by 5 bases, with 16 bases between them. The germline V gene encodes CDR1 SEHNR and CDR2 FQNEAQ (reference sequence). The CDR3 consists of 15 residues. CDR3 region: CASSPVMGGDNEQFF. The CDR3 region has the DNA TGTGCCAGCAGCCCGGTGATGGGCGGCGACAATGAGCAGTTCTTC.

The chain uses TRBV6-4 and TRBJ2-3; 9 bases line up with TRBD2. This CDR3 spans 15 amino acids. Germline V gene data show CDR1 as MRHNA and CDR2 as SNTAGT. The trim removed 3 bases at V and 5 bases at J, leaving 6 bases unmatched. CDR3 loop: CASSEREGPGDTQYF. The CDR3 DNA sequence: TGTGCCAGCAGTGAGCGGGAGGGCCCCGGAGATACGCAGTATTTT.

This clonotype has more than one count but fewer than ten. In nucleotides, the CDR3 is TGTGCCAGCAGCTCGAATAGCGGCGTCTACAATGAGCAGTTCTTC. Its translation: CASSSNSGVYNEQFF. The V call is TRBV12-3 or TRBV12-4, the J call TRBJ2-1; possible D gene TRBD2, 6 bases. The V and J ends lost 6 bases and 3 bases respectively, with 15 bases between them. The CDR3 spans 15 residues.

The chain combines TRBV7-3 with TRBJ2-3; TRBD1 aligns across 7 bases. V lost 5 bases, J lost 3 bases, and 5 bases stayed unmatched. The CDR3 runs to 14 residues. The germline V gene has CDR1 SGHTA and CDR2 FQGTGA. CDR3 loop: CASSGDSQTDTQYF. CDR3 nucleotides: TGTGCCAGCAGCGGGGACAGTCAAACAGATACGCAGTATTTT.

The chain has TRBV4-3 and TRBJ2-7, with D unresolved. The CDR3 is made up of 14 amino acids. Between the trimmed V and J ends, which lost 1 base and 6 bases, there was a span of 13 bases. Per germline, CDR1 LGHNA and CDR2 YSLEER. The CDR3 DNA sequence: TGCGCCAGCAGCCAAGTGAGTTCTTTCTCCGAGCAGTACTTC. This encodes CASSQVSSFSEQYF.

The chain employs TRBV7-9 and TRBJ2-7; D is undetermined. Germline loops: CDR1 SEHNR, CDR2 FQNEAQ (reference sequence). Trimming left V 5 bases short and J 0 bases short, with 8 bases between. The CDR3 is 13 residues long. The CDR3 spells CASSPGRSYEQYF. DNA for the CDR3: TGTGCCAGCAGCCCCGGTCGCTCCTACGAGCAGTACTTC. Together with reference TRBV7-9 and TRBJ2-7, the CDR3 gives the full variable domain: DTGVSQNPRHKITKRGQNVTFRCDPISEHNRLYWYRQTLGQGPEFLTYFQNEAQLEKSRLLSDRFSAERPKGSFSTLEIQRTEQGDSAMYLCASSPGRSYEQYFGPGTRLTVT.

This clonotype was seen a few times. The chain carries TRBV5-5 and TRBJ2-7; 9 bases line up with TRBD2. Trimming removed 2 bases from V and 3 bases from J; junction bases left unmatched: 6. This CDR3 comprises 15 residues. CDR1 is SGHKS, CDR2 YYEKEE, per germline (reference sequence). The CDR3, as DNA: TGTGCCAGCAGCTTAGGCCGACTAGCGGACTACGAGCAGTACTTC. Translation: CASSLGRLADYEQYF.

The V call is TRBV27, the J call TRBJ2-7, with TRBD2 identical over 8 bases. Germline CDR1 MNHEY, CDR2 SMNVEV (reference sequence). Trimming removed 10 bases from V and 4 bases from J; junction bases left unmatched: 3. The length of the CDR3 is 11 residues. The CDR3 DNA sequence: TGTGCCACCGGGGGGGTATACGAGCAGTACTTC. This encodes CATGGVYEQYF.

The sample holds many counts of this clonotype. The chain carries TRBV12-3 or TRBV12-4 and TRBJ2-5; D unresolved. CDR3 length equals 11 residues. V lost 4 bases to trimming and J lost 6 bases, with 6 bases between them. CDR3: CASSSRQTQYF. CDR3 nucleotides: TGTGCCAGCAGTTCCCGGCAGACCCAGTACTTC.

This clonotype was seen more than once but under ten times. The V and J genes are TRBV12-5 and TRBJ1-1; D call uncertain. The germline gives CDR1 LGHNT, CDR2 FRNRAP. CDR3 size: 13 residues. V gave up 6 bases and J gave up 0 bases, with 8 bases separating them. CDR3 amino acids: CASGPNLNTEAFF. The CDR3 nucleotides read TGTGCTAGTGGCCCTAATCTGAACACTGAAGCTTTCTTT.